Described below is a single T cell receptor (beta chain) sequence and its context. Ten or more counts support this clone. Its target antigen remains unknown. The read halts 3 residues ahead of the CDR3 end, with the missing end drawn from the germline J gene. The germline V gene (reference sequence) sets CDR1 to LNHDA and CDR2 to SQIVND. Its CDR3 holds 16 amino acids, cysteine through phenylalanine. Sequencing covers 39 bases of the CDR3, shown here with the frame starting at base 1. Germline trimming amounts to 0 bases on V and 2 bases on J, with 4 as the count of junction bases outside the gene matches. The sample is drawn from a study of T cell clonality in common variable immunodeficiency (dated by TCRdb to 2014 to 2015). General conclusions and limits of the study: CVID TCRbeta sequences were reported to have fewer deletions and N-nucleotide insertions and to lack highly modified clones with 13 or more V deletions. Differences among patients in the CVID cohort limited the correlations between repertoire features and clinical complications. Fewer TCRbeta clones were shared among CVID subjects than among healthy controls (p < 0.0001). It was noted by the authors that sequencing of the repertoires of T cell subpopulations would be needed to clarify the cause of the increased clonality in CVID. Even though DNA input was equal, the average per sample came to 80,000 to 100,000 unique sequences for controls compared with about 31,547 for CVID samples. TCRbeta clonality was higher in CVID subjects than in healthy controls (t-test p = 0.018), and the increase was most characteristic of about a third of subjects.

Equivalent amounts of genomic DNA from CVID and control samples were used as sequencing input. For every sample, a 60 bp segment covering the rearranged TCRbeta CDR3 region was amplified and then sequenced. TCRbeta amplification used the immunoSEQ assay, a bias-corrected multiplex PCR with high-throughput sequencing. As for how the authors treated the data: Every unique nucleotide sequence was considered a clone and was annotated with V, D and J genes, copy number and frequency. Sequences were labeled productive if in frame, and non-productive if out of frame or containing stop codons. As previously described, Shannon's entropy was used to calculate clonality. The predicted amino acid sequences of productive clones were used to derive mean CDR3 Kyte-Doolittle hydropathy. Scaled V gene usage was hierarchically clustered using Manhattan distance and complete linkage with the R hclust function. Clone sharing by CDR3 amino acid sequence was assessed by resampling 12 repertoires per group over 100 rounds. The repertoires were screened for 65 to 75 published EBV-specific TCRbeta sequences and roughly 240 published CMV-specific TCRbeta sequences. A couple of CVID samples that yielded fewer than 10,000 sequences were excluded from the analysis, so approximately 40 CVID repertoires were retained. TCRdb stores this immuneACCESS table with in-frame sequences only. Part of the clones is absent; in the studies checked, under half of the shortfall reflects unresolved V genes, and no reason is known for the rest. V, J and clone size were drawn from that table, and D and trimming were deduced from the DNA. In this sample the table shows fewer than 65,000 clones, and no singletons are among them. Of the sample, roughly 0.83% falls within the top ten clones.

Most of the CVID patients and most of the healthy controls were of Caucasian heritage. From each donor, 5 to 8 ml of heparinized peripheral whole blood was collected. Genomic DNA from adults with common variable immune deficiency (CVID) and from healthy adult controls was the source for sequencing TCRbeta CDR3 repertoires. The control group comprised approximately 22 healthy adult volunteers, roughly 12 female and approximately ten male, aged about 23 to 70 years with a mean age of around 37. Diluted blood was subjected to density centrifugation over Hypaque 1077 or Ficoll-Paque for isolation of peripheral blood mononuclear cells. Unsorted mononuclear cells served as the source of genomic DNA, which was extracted either by Qiagen column purification or by a centrifugation-based method.

This receptor chain uses TRBV19 and TRBJ1-5; TRBD1 agrees with 7 junctional bases. The source material was peripheral blood mononuclear cells. The TCR comes from a person aged 18-70 years in good health. The part of the CDR3 DNA that was read is TGTGCCAGTAGTATAGAACAGGGGAGTCGCAATCAGCCC. Its product reads: CASSIEQGSRNQP. The complete CDR3 protein is CASSIEQGSRNQPQHF.